The 27 T cell receptor beta chains listed next were all sequenced from one sample in a study of early T cells in non-severe SARS-CoV-2 infection. Each CDR3 protein gets one entry after TCRdb re-called the 5' RACE reads with MiXCR. The sample lists 100,000 or so distinct CDR3 sequences; about 15% were seen once. The sequencing used whole blood, collected at baseline. Source of these receptors: an adult who was a healthcare worker with PCR-confirmed SARS-CoV-2 infection or an uninfected control (not recorded which).

This sequence joins TRBV20-1 and TRBJ2-1, with D possibly being TRBD2 (6 bases). This CDR3 contains 14 residues. V shed 8 bases and J shed 15 bases, with 29 bases lying between them. Looked up from germline, CDR1 is DFQATT and CDR2 is SNEGSKA (reference sequence). DNA of the CDR3: TGCAGTCCGACTAGGACCAGGGATGACGCCCTGGGGTTCTTC. Translating gives CSPTRTRDDALGFF.

This clonotype was seen a few times. The chain couples TRBV12-3 or TRBV12-4 to TRBJ2-7; D is possibly TRBD1 or TRBD2 (5 bases each). This CDR3 has 14 residues. V lost 5 bases and J lost 2, with 13 bases in between. This CDR3 reads CASSPRDRPYEQYF. CDR3 in DNA: TGTGCCAGCAGTCCCCGGGACCGACCCTACGAGCAGTACTTC.

CDR3 amino acids: CASARAPSTGELFF. For the CDR3, the DNA is TGTGCCAGCGCCCGGGCCCCCTCTACCGGGGAGCTGTTTTTT. The chain carries TRBV27 and TRBJ2-2; D not resolved. V was cut by 8 bases and J by 5 bases, with 15 bases left in between. The CDR3 has 14 residues. Germline assignment: CDR1 MNHEY and CDR2 SMNVEV (reference sequence).

In its sample, this clonotype was seen a few times. The V call is TRBV12-3 or TRBV12-4, the J call TRBJ1-4; D ambiguous. This CDR3 contains 14 residues. V lost 3 bases and J 0 bases, leaving 5 bases between the germline ends. CDR3 coding DNA: TGTGCCAGCAGTTTTTTTGCAACTAATGAAAAACTGTTTTTT. Protein sequence: CASSFFATNEKLFF.

There are many counts of this clonotype. V and J are TRBV28 and TRBJ1-1; TRBD1 matches at 10 bases. The CDR3 is 16 amino acids. Per the germline V gene, CDR1 is MDHEN and CDR2 is SYDVKM. V was clipped by 11 bases and J by 5 bases; unmatched bases: 17. For the CDR3, the DNA is TGTGCCTGTCGGGGGGGGACAGGGGATGTTGGGACTGAAGCTTTCTTT. It codes for CACRGGTGDVGTEAFF.

This clonotype was observed a few times. The chain has TRBV12-3 or TRBV12-4 and TRBJ1-1; 9 bases are shared with TRBD1. The CDR3 totals 16 residues. V lost 1 base to trimming and J lost 2 bases; unmatched junction nucleotides: 5. The CDR3 loop is CASSLGQGVFNTEAFF. CDR3 nucleotides: TGTGCCAGCAGTTTAGGACAGGGGGTATTTAACACTGAAGCTTTCTTT.

There are many counts of this clonotype. The chain links TRBV20-1 to TRBJ2-7, with 8 bases matching TRBD1. This CDR3 spans 13 amino acids. The V and J ends lost 5 bases and 5 bases, in that order; junction bases with no gene match: 8. CDR1 is DFQATT, CDR2 SNEGSKA, per germline (reference sequence). The CDR3 loop reads CSAPNRGAHEQYF. CDR3 coding DNA: TGCAGTGCTCCGAACAGGGGGGCCCACGAGCAGTACTTC.

In its sample, this clonotype was seen many times. This sequence joins TRBV4-1 and TRBJ2-7, with D uncertain. The CDR3 has 13 amino acids. Per germline, CDR1 MGHRA and CDR2 YSYEKL. V was pared by 0 bases and J by 4 bases, with 7 bases between. The chain's CDR3 is CASSQDSGYEQYF. DNA for the CDR3: TGCGCCAGCAGCCAAGATAGTGGATACGAGCAGTACTTC.

This clonotype was observed many times. This sequence joins TRBV18 and TRBJ2-3; a weak D match, TRBD2 (5 bases). CDR3 length equals 12 residues. Germline V gene sequence: CDR1 KGHSH, CDR2 LQKENI. The germline V and J ends were trimmed by 4 bases and 6 bases, with 8 bases remaining between them. In DNA form, the CDR3 reads TGTGCCAGCTCACTGGACTCCGATACGCAGTATTTT. It is translated as CASSLDSDTQYF. Looking up the rest from reference TRBV18 and TRBJ2-3 gives the full variable domain: NAGVMQNPRHLVRRRGQEARLRCSPMKGHSHVYWYRQLPEEGLKFMVYLQKENIIDESGMPKERFSAEFPKEGPSILRIQQVVRGDSAAYFCASSLDSDTQYFGPGTRLTVL.

The gene calls are TRBV3-1 and TRBJ1-2, with no clear D. The CDR3 extends over 16 amino acids. Trimming pared 1 base from V and 0 bases from J, leaving 12 bases between. The germline CDR1 and CDR2 sequences are LGHDT and YNNKEL (reference sequence). CDR3 protein: CASSQGTYAANYGYTF. The CDR3 DNA sequence: TGTGCCAGCAGCCAAGGGACCTATGCAGCTAACTATGGCTACACCTTC.

The table lists this clonotype with a few counts. The chain employs TRBV30 and TRBJ1-5; 8 nucleotides match TRBD1. Germline assignment: CDR1 GTSNPN and CDR2 SVGIG (reference sequence). This CDR3 contains 13 residues. V shed 1 base and J 7 bases; nucleotides not matched to a gene: 3. CDR3 in DNA: TGTGCCTGGAGTGGACAGGGGAGGCAGCCCCAGCATTTT. It yields the protein CAWSGQGRQPQHF.

V usage is TRBV12-3 or TRBV12-4 and J usage is TRBJ2-3; 9 bases align to TRBD2. After removal of 7 bases from V and 3 bases from J, the junction contained 11 bases not matched to a gene. The CDR3 is made up of 16 amino acids. The CDR3 loop is CASKVLSGSMTDTQYF. The CDR3 DNA follows: TGTGCCAGCAAGGTCCTTAGCGGGAGTATGACAGATACGCAGTATTTT.

Only a few counts were recorded for this clonotype. The V call is TRBV12-3 or TRBV12-4, the J call TRBJ1-3; D unresolved. The length of the CDR3 is 14 residues. V lost 4 bases, J lost 0 bases, and 7 bases lay in between. CDR3 amino acids: CASSYEGSGNTIYF. In nucleotides, the CDR3 is TGTGCCAGCAGTTATGAGGGCTCTGGAAACACCATATATTTT.

V usage is TRBV9 and J usage is TRBJ1-2; the D gene is possibly TRBD1 (6 bases). Looked up from germline, CDR1 is SGDLS and CDR2 is YYNGEE. This CDR3 contains 15 residues. Trimming took 4 bases from V and 1 from J, leaving 14 bases between them. DNA of the CDR3: TGTGCCAGCAGCTCCTCGGGACACCATAACTATGGCTACACCTTC. Amino acids: CASSSSGHHNYGYTF.

This clonotype was counted at least ten times. CDR3 sequence: CASSLVRDREQFF. As DNA, the CDR3 is TGTGCCAGCAGCTTGGTGCGGGACCGCGAGCAGTTCTTC. This chain links TRBV7-2 with TRBJ2-1; tentatively, D is TRBD2 (6 bases). V was trimmed by 3 bases and J by 10 bases, leaving 13 bases between them. This CDR3 contains 13 residues. Germline values: CDR1 SGHTA, CDR2 FQGNSA.

This clonotype has just a few counts. The gene calls are TRBV6-5 and TRBJ2-3, with D perhaps TRBD1 or TRBD2 (5 bases each). CDR3 size: 14 residues. V gave up 6 bases and J gave up 3 bases, with 13 bases separating them. In germline, CDR1 is MNHEY, CDR2 SVGAGI. CDR3 sequence (DNA): TGTGCCAGCAGGGCTAGCTCAGGGACAGATACGCAGTATTTT. Its translation is CASRASSGTDTQYF.

In this sample, this clonotype turned up a few times. The gene calls are TRBV13 and TRBJ2-1; TRBD2 matches 7 bases. J gave up 0 bases and V 5 bases, and 7 bases lay outside the gene matches. The length of the CDR3 is 16 residues. Germline CDR1 is PRHDT and CDR2 is FYEKMQ (reference sequence). The CDR3 DNA reads as TGTGCCAGCAGCGCCCCCGGACTAGTCTCCTACAATGAGCAGTTCTTC. Protein sequence: CASSAPGLVSYNEQFF.

The chain joins TRBV20-1 to TRBJ2-3; the match to TRBD2 covers 10 bases. Germline values: CDR1 DFQATT, CDR2 SNEGSKA (reference sequence). Losses at the gene ends were 3 bases for V and 5 bases for J; bases not matched to a gene: 5. The CDR3 runs to 14 residues. The CDR3 sequence is CSARLAGVRDTQYF. CDR3 DNA: TGCAGTGCTAGGCTAGCGGGAGTAAGAGATACGCAGTATTTT.

This rearrangement joins TRBV4-1 to TRBJ1-1; D not resolved. This CDR3 spans 13 amino acids. V shed 1 base and J shed 0 bases, with 3 bases lying between them. CDR1 and CDR2 from the germline V gene are MGHRA and YSYEKL. DNA of the CDR3: TGCGCCAGCAGCCAAGTTATGAACACTGAAGCTTTCTTT. Encoded protein: CASSQVMNTEAFF.

This chain links TRBV2 with TRBJ2-2; a possible D gene is TRBD1 (5 bases). V was trimmed by 7 bases and J by 7 bases, leaving 16 bases between them. The CDR3 runs to 14 residues. Germline V gives CDR1 SNHLY, CDR2 FYNNEI. The CDR3 here is CASNQGLVDGELFF. CDR3 DNA: TGTGCCAGCAATCAGGGTTTGGTAGACGGGGAGCTGTTTTTT.

This clonotype appeared a few times. The chain recombines TRBV18 with TRBJ1-2; weak D call: TRBD1 (5 bases). Germline V gene data show CDR1 as KGHSH and CDR2 as LQKENI. The CDR3 sequence is 13 residues long. V was trimmed by 6 bases and J by 8 bases, leaving 16 bases between them. CDR3 DNA sequence: TGTGCCAGCTCCCTCGACAGAAACTCCGGCTACACCTTC. This encodes CASSLDRNSGYTF.

This clonotype was detected many times. V and J are TRBV5-1 and TRBJ1-1; 8 nucleotides line up with TRBD1. This CDR3 is built from 11 residues. CDR1 is SGHRS, CDR2 YFSETQ, per germline. Germline trimming cut 4 bases from V and 7 bases from J; bases unmatched to any gene: 0. The CDR3 loop is CASSGQGEAFF. The CDR3 DNA is TGCGCCAGCAGCGGACAGGGTGAAGCTTTCTTT.

In this sample, this clonotype turned up a few times. The chain joins TRBV6-5 to TRBJ1-2; D ambiguous. The CDR3 loop spans 13 amino acids. Germline V lookup: CDR1 MNHEY, CDR2 SVGAGI. Trimming left V 2 bases short and J 3 bases short, with 7 bases between. CDR3 DNA: TGTGCCAGCAGTTACAGTAGGGACTATGGCTACACCTTC. Its protein is CASSYSRDYGYTF.

The rearrangement joins TRBV12-3 or TRBV12-4 to TRBJ1-6; 7 bases are a match to TRBD1. Trimming removed 3 bases from V and 10 bases from J; junction bases left unmatched: 6. CDR3 length: 14 amino acids. Here the CDR3 reads CASSFEGARSPLHF. CDR3 DNA sequence: TGTGCCAGCAGTTTCGAGGGGGCACGATCACCCCTCCACTTT.

In its sample, this clonotype ranks as medium-sized. The chain couples TRBV3-1 to TRBJ1-1; D gene uncertain. V was cut by 5 bases and J by 4 bases, with 8 bases left in between. Germline CDR1 reads LGHDT; CDR2 reads YNNKEL (reference sequence). The length of the CDR3 is 12 residues. The CDR3 region is CASSNFGTEAFF. The CDR3 coding sequence is TGTGCCAGCAGCAATTTCGGCACTGAAGCTTTCTTT.

This clonotype has a handful of counts. The rearrangement links TRBV20-1 to TRBJ2-3; the D is unclear. CDR3 length: 13 residues. Trimming took off 5 bases at V and 1 base at J, with 10 bases between the two ends. Germline V gene data show CDR1 as DFQATT and CDR2 as SNEGSKA (reference sequence). As DNA, the CDR3 is TGCAGTGCTCGAATTACAGGCACAGATACGCAGTATTTT. This sequence encodes CSARITGTDTQYF.

V usage is TRBV3-1 and J usage is TRBJ1-3, with D unclear. Germline loops: CDR1 LGHDT, CDR2 YNNKEL (reference sequence). The ends were cut back, 2 bases at V and 2 bases at J, with 10 bases in the middle. The CDR3 is 15 amino acids. The CDR3, as DNA: TGTGCCAGCAGCCAACAACGGGCGGCTGGAAACACCATATATTTT. It is translated as CASSQQRAAGNTIYF.